The 27 T cell receptor beta chains in this list originate from one sample, sequenced in a study of T cell responses to AZD1222 COVID-19 vaccine. Sequenced by immunoSEQ multiplex PCR; TCRdb stores in-frame clones only, minus some. This sample has 150,000 to 200,000 clones, with 94% found just once. The sample was peripheral blood, taken on day 0 of AZD1222 vaccination. These receptor sequences come from an adult in good health.

The chain couples TRBV7-2 to TRBJ2-7; TRBD1 is a possible D gene (6 bases). Germline CDR1 reads SGHTA; CDR2 reads FQGNSA. The CDR3 totals 16 residues. Between the trimmed V and J ends, which lost 0 bases and 5 bases, there was a span of 17 bases. For the CDR3, the DNA is TGTGCCAGCAGCTTAGCCACACCGTTGGGGGCAGACGAGCAGTACTTC. Its protein is CASSLATPLGADEQYF. The variable domain in full, completed from reference TRBV7-2 and TRBJ2-7, reads GAGVSQSPSNKVTEKGKDVELRCDPISGHTALYWYRQSLGQGLEFLIYFQGNSAPDKSGLPSDRFSAERTGGSVSTLTIQRTQQEDSAVYLCASSLATPLGADEQYFGPGTRLTVT.

J is TRBJ2-2 and V is TRBV15; D perhaps matches TRBD1 (5 bases). There are 16 residues in the CDR3. Trimming took 0 bases from V and 0 from J, leaving 8 bases between them. The germline V gene encodes CDR1 LNHNV and CDR2 YYDKDF (reference sequence). DNA of the CDR3: TGTGCCACCAGCAGAGATGCACAGGCGAACACCGGGGAGCTGTTTTTT. It yields the protein CATSRDAQANTGELFF.

The chain uses TRBV2 and TRBJ2-2; no clear D gene. The CDR3 covers 13 residues. Per germline, CDR1 SNHLY and CDR2 FYNNEI. V lost 4 bases to trimming and J lost 1 base, with 4 bases between them. DNA for the CDR3: TGTGCCAGCAGTGTCGGGAACACCGGGGAGCTGTTTTTT. This encodes CASSVGNTGELFF. Full variable domain (remainder filled in from reference TRBV2 and TRBJ2-2): EPEVTQTPSHQVTQMGQEVILRCVPISNHLYFYWYRQILGQKVEFLVSFYNNEISEKSEIFDDQFSVERPDGSNFTLKIRSTKLEDSAMYFCASSVGNTGELFFGEGSRLTVL.

V gene TRBV11-3 combines with J gene TRBJ1-2; D is ambiguous. Trimming left V 1 base short and J 6 bases short, with 18 bases between. In germline, CDR1 is SGHNT, CDR2 YENEEA. This CDR3 has 16 amino acids. Written as DNA, the CDR3 is TGTGCCAGCAGCTTAGGGGTGCGGGCGGCATTAAATGGCTACACCTTC. This codes for CASSLGVRAALNGYTF.

The V call is TRBV28, the J call TRBJ1-2; a possible D gene is TRBD1 (6 bases). Germline CDR1 MDHEN, CDR2 SYDVKM. V was cut by 6 bases and J by 3 bases, with 8 bases left in between. The CDR3 runs 12 residues. The CDR3 DNA reads as TGTGCCAGCAGGGGGGGGCACTATGGCTACACCTTC. As protein: CASRGGHYGYTF.

The chain carries TRBV6-5 and TRBJ1-5; tentatively, D is TRBD1 (6 bases). Trimming removed 1 base at V and 6 bases at J, with 16 bases between. The CDR3 covers 16 residues. Germline-derived CDR1 and CDR2 are MNHEY and SVGAGI. CDR3 DNA sequence: TGTGCCAGCAGTTACTGGGGAGACAGGACAACTCAGCCCCAGCATTTT. Residues: CASSYWGDRTTQPQHF.

The rearrangement uses TRBV2 and TRBJ2-7, with D maybe TRBD2 (6 bases). Germline loops: CDR1 SNHLY, CDR2 FYNNEI. This CDR3 is built from 12 residues. V lost 2 bases and J lost 7, with 9 bases in between. CDR3 sequence reads: CASSEQGGEQYF. The CDR3, as DNA: TGTGCCAGCAGTGAACAGGGAGGAGAGCAGTACTTC.

V and J are TRBV4-2 and TRBJ2-7; D may be TRBD1 (6 bases). The germline V and J ends were trimmed by 2 bases and 6 bases, with 23 bases remaining between them. The length of the CDR3 is 17 residues. The V gene's germline CDR1 is LGHNA and CDR2 YNFKEQ. CDR3 loop: CASSQFSGQLLSIEQYF. CDR3 sequence (DNA): TGTGCCAGCAGCCAATTTTCCGGACAGCTCTTATCCATCGAGCAGTACTTC.

This chain links TRBV5-5 with TRBJ1-5; 11 nucleotides line up with TRBD1. Germline V gene lookup returns CDR1 SGHKS and CDR2 YYEKEE (reference sequence). The CDR3 extends over 14 amino acids. Losses at the gene ends were 4 bases for V and 5 bases for J; bases not matched to a gene: 2. The CDR3 DNA reads as TGTGCCAGCAGCCGGGACAGGGGGGATCAGCCCCAGCATTTT. This codes for CASSRDRGDQPQHF.

The gene calls are TRBV29-1 and TRBJ2-3, with 9 bases matching TRBD2. Trimming at V came to 6 bases and at J to 5 bases, leaving 12 bases not matched to a gene. The CDR3 totals 15 residues. The germline V gene has CDR1 SQVTM and CDR2 ANQGSEA. CDR3 amino acids: CSVPLTREGEDTQYF. The CDR3 DNA sequence: TGCAGCGTCCCCCTCACGCGGGAGGGGGAAGATACGCAGTATTTT.

The J gene is TRBJ2-7, the V gene TRBV5-5; D may be TRBD1 (6 bases). With 0 bases removed from V and 1 base from J, the gap between germline ends came to 8 bases. The CDR3 is 14 residues long. Germline lookup yields CDR1 SGHKS and CDR2 YYEKEE (reference sequence). The CDR3 loop is CASSLADSSYEQYF. The CDR3 DNA is TGTGCCAGCAGCTTGGCGGACAGTTCCTACGAGCAGTACTTC.

There are a few counts of this clone. The rearrangement joins TRBV27 to TRBJ1-2; TRBD1 matches at 7 bases. Trimming took 5 bases from V and 8 from J; bases not matched to a gene: 14. The CDR3 loop spans 15 amino acids. Per the germline V gene, CDR1 is MNHEY and CDR2 is SMNVEV (reference sequence). The DNA of the CDR3 is TGTGCCAGCAGTCTATACCGAGGACAGGCGGGGGGCTACACCTTC. Its translation is CASSLYRGQAGGYTF.

V is TRBV19 and J is TRBJ1-1; D gene uncertain. CDR3 size: 17 residues. The V gene's germline CDR1 is LNHDA and CDR2 SQIVND (reference sequence). V dropped 7 bases and J dropped 0 bases, with 21 bases sitting between them. The CDR3 coding sequence is TGTGCCAGTACCCCCCAACCACCCAGGAGCATGAACACTGAAGCTTTCTTT. It encodes CASTPQPPRSMNTEAFF.

V usage is TRBV20-1 and J usage is TRBJ1-6, with unresolved D. Trimming took off 6 bases at V and 10 bases at J, with 10 bases between the two ends. CDR3 size: 11 residues. Germline V lookup: CDR1 DFQATT, CDR2 SNEGSKA (reference sequence). CDR3 coding DNA: TGCAGTGCGGGAGAGAACTCACCCCTCCACTTT. Protein product: CSAGENSPLHF.

Concerning this clone itself: At the DNA level, this CDR3 is encoded by other sequences in the same sample as well. V usage is TRBV5-1 and J usage is TRBJ1-1; D call uncertain. The CDR3 consists of 13 residues. In germline, CDR1 is SGHRS, CDR2 YFSETQ. The V end was cut by 1 base, the J end by 5 bases, with 9 bases between. CDR3 coding DNA: TGCGCCAGCAGCTTGCGGGGAGATACTGAAGCTTTCTTT. The encoded protein is CASSLRGDTEAFF.

This chain uses TRBV28 with TRBJ1-5; a weak D match, TRBD1 (5 bases). Germline V gives CDR1 MDHEN, CDR2 SYDVKM. V was clipped by 2 bases and J by 7 bases, with 12 bases between them. This CDR3 has 14 amino acids. The CDR3 loop is CASSLRGGGQPQHF. The DNA for the CDR3 is TGTGCCAGCAGTTTACGGGGGGGAGGGCAGCCCCAGCATTTT.

This clone was recorded a few times. The chain is built from TRBV6-4 and TRBJ1-1; 7 bases fit TRBD1. The J segment lost 5 bases and the V segment lost 6 bases, leaving 3 bases of the junction unmatched. This CDR3 has 12 residues. The V gene's germline CDR1 is MRHNA and CDR2 SNTAGT. CDR3 sequence: CASRTGRTEAFF. DNA of the CDR3: TGTGCCAGCAGGACAGGGAGAACTGAAGCTTTCTTT.

This chain uses TRBV3-1 (or the pseudogene TRBV3-2) with TRBJ2-3; D might be TRBD2 (6 bases). Germline V gene sequence: CDR1 LGHDT, CDR2 YNNKEL (reference sequence). Trimming pared 1 base from V and 5 bases from J, leaving 13 bases between. The CDR3 contains 15 residues. DNA of the CDR3: TGTGCCAGCAGCCAAGTGAGGACTAAGATAGATACGCAGTATTTT. It encodes CASSQVRTKIDTQYF.

The chain uses TRBV5-1 and TRBJ1-1; tentative D call: TRBD1 (5 bases). V was cut by 0 bases and J by 11 bases, with 14 bases left in between. The CDR3 spans 13 residues. Germline V gene sequence: CDR1 SGHRS, CDR2 YFSETQ. This chain's CDR3 is CASSLDVTGGAFF. The CDR3 DNA sequence: TGCGCCAGCAGCTTGGATGTTACAGGAGGGGCTTTCTTT.

This chain links TRBV7-8 with TRBJ1-1; the D is unclear. Per the germline V gene, CDR1 is SGHVS and CDR2 is FQNEAQ. This CDR3 has 11 amino acids. Deletions cut 3 bases from V and 9 bases from J, with 8 bases between. The CDR3 loop reads CASSLAEKAFF. CDR3 in DNA: TGTGCCAGCAGCTTGGCGGAAAAAGCTTTCTTT. The full variable domain, its missing parts supplied by reference TRBV7-8 and TRBJ1-1, is GAGVSQSPRYKVAKRGQDVALRCDPISGHVSLFWYQQALGQGPEFLTYFQNEAQLDKSGLPSDRFFAERPEGSVSTLKIQRTQQEDSAVYLCASSLAEKAFFGQGTRLTVV.

The CDR3 loop is CASRASQGSYEQYF. The CDR3 region has the DNA TGCGCCAGCAGAGCGTCGCAGGGATCCTACGAGCAGTACTTC. This chain joins TRBV4-1 and TRBJ2-7, with D maybe TRBD1 (5 bases). The germline V gene encodes CDR1 MGHRA and CDR2 YSYEKL. Trimming removed 6 bases from V and 1 base from J, with 13 bases in between. The CDR3 loop spans 14 amino acids.

The rearrangement uses TRBV19 and TRBJ1-2; perhaps TRBD1 as D (6 bases). Germline V gives CDR1 LNHDA, CDR2 SQIVND (reference sequence). Deletions cut 7 bases from V and 2 bases from J, with 11 bases between. The CDR3 spans 13 residues. CDR3 sequence (DNA): TGTGCCAGTAACCCGGACAGCAACTATGGCTACACCTTC. This gives the protein CASNPDSNYGYTF. The whole variable domain, remainder taken from reference TRBV19 and TRBJ1-2, is DGGITQSPKYLFRKEGQNVTLSCEQNLNHDAMYWYRQDPGQGLRLIYYSQIVNDFQKGDIAEGYSVSREKKESFPLTVTSAQKNPTAFYLCASNPDSNYGYTFGSGTRLTVV.

The chain carries TRBV27 and TRBJ1-2; D may be TRBD1 (5 bases). The V gene lost 10 bases and the J gene lost 0 bases, with 15 bases spanning the gap. The CDR3 totals 14 residues. Germline V gives CDR1 MNHEY, CDR2 SMNVEV (reference sequence). Here the CDR3 reads CATGKGHPNYGYTF. The DNA for the CDR3 is TGTGCCACTGGGAAAGGACACCCTAACTATGGCTACACCTTC.

This clone was detected only once. The chain has TRBV7-9 and TRBJ2-1; 7 bases fit TRBD1. The CDR3 extends over 15 amino acids. CDR1 SEHNR and CDR2 FQNEAQ come from the germline V gene (reference sequence). V lost 5 bases to trimming and J lost 7 bases; unmatched junction nucleotides: 11. The CDR3 nucleotides read TGTGCCAGCAGCCCTAGGGGGCCTAGTAGGAATGAGCAGTTCTTC. Amino acid sequence: CASSPRGPSRNEQFF.

This chain uses TRBV28 with TRBJ2-3; TRBD1 might be the D (6 bases). The V end lost 2 bases, the J end lost 7 bases, and 7 bases lay between the germline ends. The CDR3 contains 12 residues. Germline V gene sequence: CDR1 MDHEN, CDR2 SYDVKM. The CDR3 coding sequence is TGTGCCAGCAGTTTAGGGACATATACGCAGTATTTT. It is translated as CASSLGTYTQYF.

CDR3 region: CASSLKVGAGGPNEQYF. CDR3 DNA sequence: TGTGCCAGCAGCTTAAAAGTAGGTGCGGGAGGGCCCAACGAGCAGTACTTC. V is TRBV7-3 and J is TRBJ2-7; TRBD2 agrees at 9 bases. The ends lost 1 base at V and 5 bases at J; junction bases unmatched: 12. CDR1 and CDR2 from the germline V gene are SGHTA and FQGTGA. The CDR3 is 17 residues long.

For the CDR3, the DNA is TGTGCCAGCAGTGACCGGGGGAGGACAGATACGCAGTATTTT. Its translation is CASSDRGRTDTQYF. This rearrangement joins TRBV2 to TRBJ2-3, with a tentative D call TRBD2 (6 bases). The CDR3 spans 14 residues. Per the germline V gene, CDR1 is SNHLY and CDR2 is FYNNEI. Trimming left V 3 bases short and J 3 bases short, with 10 bases between.